The sequence of this T cell receptor beta chain was determined in a study of T cells in localized non-small cell lung cancer. Losses at the gene ends were 6 bases for V and 0 bases for J; bases not matched to a gene: 12. This CDR3 spans 17 amino acids. The germline V gene has CDR1 MNHGY and CDR2 SAAAGT. Clones were sequenced by immunoSEQ multiplex PCR, and TCRdb holds only the in-frame ones, with some missing. Found here are nearly 4,500 clones, about 34% of them singletons; the top ten hold roughly 18%. This TCR was recovered from a man between 35 and 75 years old with stage II squamous cell lung carcinoma. This specimen was lung tumor tissue, taken before any cancer treatment. This sequence joins TRBV6-8 and TRBJ1-2; 8 positions agree with TRBD1. The CDR3 here is CASSTTGAFGSNYGYTF. In DNA form, the CDR3 reads TGTGCCAGCAGCACGACAGGGGCCTTCGGATCTAACTATGGCTACACCTTC.